This is a list of T cell receptor beta chains from one sample in a study of T-cell reconstitution after alpha-beta-depleted transplantation in children. TCRdb reprocessed the PCR reads with MiXCR, giving one entry per CDR3 protein. The repertoire has about 440,000 distinct CDR3 sequences, roughly two fifths of them found once; the top ten carry under 35%. Source: PBMCs, taken before TCRalphabeta/CD19-depleted stem cell transplant. These receptors were obtained from a girl aged 2 to 10 with aplastic anemia, due to receive a stem cell transplant. The conserved cysteine and the conserved F or W are not part of the CDR3 here.

j_gene: TRBJ1-6; v_gene: TRBV20-1; CDR3aa: SAKGGHSPLH
j_gene: TRBJ2-3; v_gene: TRBV10-3; CDR3aa: AIGGTSGTDTQY
j_gene: TRBJ1-2; v_gene: TRBV5-1; CDR3aa: ASTYDPAGGYT
j_gene: TRBJ2-1; v_gene: TRBV6-1; CDR3aa: ASISGAGEQF
j_gene: TRBJ2-5; v_gene: TRBV4-2; CDR3aa: ASSLSAGGYETQY
j_gene: TRBJ2-5; v_gene: TRBV7-2; CDR3aa: ASSSPWTYQETQY
j_gene: TRBJ2-3; v_gene: TRBV29-1; CDR3aa: SVEASGTDTDTQY
j_gene: TRBJ2-3; v_gene: TRBV29-1; CDR3aa: SVETAGVVSDTQY
j_gene: TRBJ1-2; v_gene: TRBV20-1; CDR3aa: SATHPTGVADGYT
j_gene: TRBJ2-7; v_gene: TRBV9; CDR3aa: ASSVGPFTSGLAVYEQY
j_gene: TRBJ1-2; v_gene: TRBV20-1; CDR3aa: SASGVRGYT
j_gene: TRBJ2-5; v_gene: TRBV6-1; CDR3aa: ASMIPGLQETQY
j_gene: TRBJ2-5; v_gene: TRBV12-3/TRBV12-4; CDR3aa: ARSSLAGVLGGQETQY
j_gene: TRBJ2-5; v_gene: TRBV6-1; CDR3aa: ASSASGRRETQY
j_gene: TRBJ2-1; v_gene: TRBV27; CDR3aa: ASTWASLRNEQF
j_gene: TRBJ1-4; v_gene: TRBV15; CDR3aa: ATSRDDIREKLF
j_gene: TRBJ1-5; v_gene: TRBV19; CDR3aa: ASSIGQGPRPQH
j_gene: TRBJ2-1; v_gene: TRBV20-1; CDR3aa: SAPRRGGSYNEQF
j_gene: TRBJ2-5; v_gene: TRBV20-1; CDR3aa: SATLRVTQETQY
j_gene: TRBJ2-7; v_gene: TRBV6-5; CDR3aa: ASSYSAREGRYEQY
j_gene: TRBJ2-6; v_gene: TRBV5-1; CDR3aa: ASSLYGSGANVLT
j_gene: TRBJ2-1; v_gene: TRBV7-2; CDR3aa: ASSLPGQGNEQF
j_gene: TRBJ2-3; v_gene: TRBV5-1; CDR3aa: ASSLIAGASTDTQY
j_gene: TRBJ2-7; v_gene: TRBV11-2; CDR3aa: ASSLLNRVNEQY
j_gene: TRBJ2-3; v_gene: TRBV20-1; CDR3aa: SATPGDSEGDTQY
j_gene: TRBJ2-6; v_gene: TRBV6-5; CDR3aa: ASSYSRFFSGANVLT
j_gene: TRBJ1-1; v_gene: TRBV15; CDR3aa: ATSREYGGGTEAF